This passage covers 14 T cell receptor beta chains from one sample sequenced in a study of cytomegalovirus exposure and HLA in healthy donors. PCR primers comprised 60 Vbeta and 13 Jbeta primers. Only in-frame clones appear in the TCRdb table, and some are missing; sequencing was by immunoSEQ multiplex PCR. Among 100,000 to 130,000 clones listed, 70% to 80% were seen once. The sequencing sample was made of PBMCs. These receptors came from a man aged 18 to 29 in good health and CMV-seronegative.

V usage is TRBV9 and J usage is TRBJ2-2; 12 bases agree with TRBD1. The germline gives CDR1 SGDLS, CDR2 YYNGEE. The J segment lost 9 bases and the V segment lost 0 bases, leaving 3 bases of the junction unmatched. CDR3 length: 15 amino acids. The CDR3 nucleotides read TGTGCCAGCAGCGTAGGGGACAGGGGGCATTGGGAGCTGTTTTTT. It is translated as CASSVGDRGHWELFF. Variable domain in full (rest from reference TRBV9 and TRBJ2-2): DSGVTQTPKHLITATGQRVTLRCSPRSGDLSVYWYQQSLDQGLQFLIQYYNGEERAKGNILERFSAQQFPDLHSELNLSSLELGDSALYFCASSVGDRGHWELFFGEGSRLTVL.

This clone was seen only once. The chain couples TRBV14 to TRBJ2-7; 7 nucleotides agree with TRBD2. From germline, CDR1 is SGHDN and CDR2 FVKESK. The CDR3 runs to 13 residues. V lost 4 bases, J lost 2 bases, and 2 bases stayed unmatched. CDR3: CASSPGLAYEQYF. As DNA, the CDR3 is TGTGCCAGCAGCCCCGGACTAGCCTACGAGCAGTACTTC.

This clone appeared a single time. The chain has TRBV7-8 and TRBJ2-1, with 7 bases fitting TRBD2. The CDR3 is made up of 14 amino acids. The germline V gene encodes CDR1 SGHVS and CDR2 FQNEAQ. After removal of 4 bases from V and 5 bases from J, the junction contained 5 bases not matched to a gene. DNA for the CDR3: TGTGCCAGCAGCTGGGGGGGAACCAACAATGAGCAGTTCTTC. This sequence encodes CASSWGGTNNEQFF.

The chain links TRBV19 to TRBJ1-2, with no clear D. This CDR3 is built from 14 residues. Germline V gene lookup returns CDR1 LNHDA and CDR2 SQIVND (reference sequence). Trimming stripped 5 bases from V and 2 bases from J, with 12 bases between. The CDR3 here is CASSARKHNYGYTF. CDR3 bases: TGTGCCAGTAGTGCTAGAAAACACAACTATGGCTACACCTTC.

This clone has just a few counts. As DNA, the CDR3 is TGTGCCAGCACGTGGGCCCGAAATGAAAAACTGTTTTTT. It translates to CASTWARNEKLFF. The chain recombines TRBV6-1 with TRBJ1-4; D gene uncertain. Germline CDR1 is MNHNS and CDR2 is SASEGT. The ends were cut back, 7 bases at V and 5 bases at J, with 11 bases in the middle. The CDR3 is 13 residues long.

This chain connects TRBV11-3 to TRBJ2-2; 9 bases are a match to TRBD2. The CDR3 is 15 residues long. Trimming at V came to 3 bases and at J to 6 bases, leaving 5 bases not matched to a gene. Germline CDR1 SGHNT, CDR2 YENEEA. For the CDR3, the DNA is TGTGCCAGCAGCTTCTTACGCGGGGGGGCCGGGGAGCTGTTTTTT. Its protein product is CASSFLRGGAGELFF. Variable domain in full (rest from reference TRBV11-3 and TRBJ2-2): EAGVVQSPRYKIIEKKQPVAFWCNPISGHNTLYWYLQNLGQGPELLIRYENEEAVDDSQLPKDRFSAERLKGVDSTLKIQPAELGDSAVYLCASSFLRGGAGELFFGEGSRLTVL.

The chain has TRBV13 and TRBJ2-1; 11 nucleotides align to TRBD1. Unmatched junction bases numbered 4, after V lost 4 bases and J lost 8 bases. The CDR3 is 14 amino acids. The germline V gene encodes CDR1 PRHDT and CDR2 FYEKMQ (reference sequence). The CDR3 nucleotides read TGTGCCAGCAGCTCCGGGGACAGGGGGGATGAGCAGTTCTTC. Amino acids: CASSSGDRGDEQFF.

This clone occurred a few times. This chain connects TRBV7-9 to TRBJ1-1; TRBD1 is a possible D gene (6 bases). The V end was cut by 5 bases, the J end by 4 bases, with 17 bases between. Germline lookup yields CDR1 SEHNR and CDR2 FQNEAQ (reference sequence). The CDR3 runs to 15 residues. The CDR3 bases are TGTGCCAGCAGCGAGCCGGACAGTCCGCGCACTGAAGCTTTCTTT. Amino acid sequence: CASSEPDSPRTEAFF.

This chain links TRBV4-2 with TRBJ2-2; D possibly corresponds to TRBD2 (5 bases). The germline V gene encodes CDR1 LGHNA and CDR2 YNFKEQ. V gave up 4 bases and J gave up 4 bases, with 16 bases separating them. This CDR3 comprises 16 residues. CDR3 protein: CASSLGEGTSTGELFF. CDR3 in DNA: TGTGCCAGCAGCCTCGGTGAGGGAACCTCCACCGGGGAGCTGTTTTTT.

The V call is TRBV7-2, the J call TRBJ1-3, with D maybe TRBD1 (5 bases). The germline V gene encodes CDR1 SGHTA and CDR2 FQGNSA. The CDR3 spans 16 residues. Deletions cut 0 bases from V and 1 base from J, with 10 bases between. Here the CDR3 DNA reads TGTGCCAGCAGCTTAGCCCAGGGCTTGTCTGGAAACACCATATATTTT. It yields the protein CASSLAQGLSGNTIYF.

The J gene is TRBJ2-5, the V gene TRBV5-1, with D maybe TRBD2 (5 bases). The CDR3 runs to 15 residues. Per the germline V gene, CDR1 is SGHRS and CDR2 is YFSETQ. Trimming stripped 5 bases from V and 0 bases from J, with 14 bases between. The CDR3 loop reads CASSQGRAYQETQYF. CDR3 DNA: TGCGCCAGCAGTCAAGGGAGAGCATACCAAGAGACCCAGTACTTC.

The V and J genes are TRBV6-4 and TRBJ1-6; D ambiguous. Germline lookup yields CDR1 MRHNA and CDR2 SNTAGT. This CDR3 contains 14 residues. Trimming left V 3 bases short and J 9 bases short, with 12 bases between. The CDR3 nucleotides read TGTGCCAGCAGTGAATCGTTAGAGTCTTCACCCCTCCACTTT. Its protein is CASSESLESSPLHF.

In its sample, this clone was seen a few times. This chain joins TRBV27 and TRBJ2-7; 8 positions agree with TRBD2. The ends lost 0 bases at V and 7 bases at J; junction bases unmatched: 11. CDR3 length: 16 amino acids. Germline assignment: CDR1 MNHEY and CDR2 SMNVEV (reference sequence). CDR3 sequence: CASSLSGRGATLEQYF. The DNA of the CDR3 is TGTGCCAGCAGTTTATCTGGGCGGGGGGCCACCTTGGAGCAGTACTTC.

CDR3 nucleotides: TGTGCCAGCAGTTACTCCTCCAGGGGGCCCTACAATGAGCAGTTCTTC. Amino acids: CASSYSSRGPYNEQFF. V and J are TRBV6-5 and TRBJ2-1; 8 bases line up with TRBD1. CDR1 and CDR2 from the germline V gene are MNHEY and SVGAGI. V trimming: 0 bases; J trimming: 2 bases; junction bases outside the gene matches: 3. The CDR3 loop spans 16 amino acids.